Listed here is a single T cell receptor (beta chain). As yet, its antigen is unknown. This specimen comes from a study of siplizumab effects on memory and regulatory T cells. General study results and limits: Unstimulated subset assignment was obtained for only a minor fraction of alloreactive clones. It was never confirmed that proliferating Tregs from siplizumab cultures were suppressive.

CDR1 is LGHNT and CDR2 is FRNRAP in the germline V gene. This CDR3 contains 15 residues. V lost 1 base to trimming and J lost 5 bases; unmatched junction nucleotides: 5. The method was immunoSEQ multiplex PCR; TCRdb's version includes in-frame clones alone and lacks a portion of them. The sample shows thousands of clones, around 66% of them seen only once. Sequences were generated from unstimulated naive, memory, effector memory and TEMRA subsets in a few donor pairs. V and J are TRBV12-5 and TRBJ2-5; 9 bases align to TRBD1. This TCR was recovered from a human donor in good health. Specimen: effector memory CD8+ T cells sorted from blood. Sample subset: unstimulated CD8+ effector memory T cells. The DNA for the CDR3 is TGTGCTAGTGGTTTGGGACAGGGGGGTTCCGAGACCCAGTACTTC. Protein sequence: CASGLGQGGSETQYF. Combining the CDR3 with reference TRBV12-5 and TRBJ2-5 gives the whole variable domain DARVTQTPRHKVTEMGQEVTMRCQPILGHNTVFWYRQTMMQGLELLAYFRNRAPLDDSGMPKDRFSAEMPDATLATLKIQPSEPRDSAVYFCASGLGQGGSETQYFGPGTRLLVL.